These T cell receptor beta chains were read from a single sample in a study of PD-L1 blockade in urothelial cancer. Assay: immunoSEQ multiplex PCR; the TCRdb copy retains only in-frame clones and omits some. The table shows 100,000 to 150,000 clones, with 86% occurring only once. Sequencing used PBMCs, obtained around atezolizumab (anti-PD-L1) treatment. These TCRs come from a man over 45 with urothelial cancer. Each CDR3 is given with its conserved first and last residue. The D gene is left open where the match is weak. Where a row states a size, it is once, few, many or the class of an expanded clone; other rows omit it.

>TRBJ2-7|TRBV6-1|-|-
CASSEAKNGRYEQYF
TGTGCCAGCAGTGAAGCGAAGAACGGTCGCTACGAGCAGTACTTC
>TRBJ2-3|TRBV4-1|-|TRBD2
CASSQHRGGVRGTDTQYF
TGCGCCAGCAGCCAACACCGTGGGGGGGTGCGGGGCACAGATACGCAGTATTTT
>TRBJ1-4|TRBV28|-|-
CASRNGGGREKLFF
TGTGCCAGCAGGAACGGGGGAGGTAGGGAAAAACTGTTTTTT
>TRBJ2-2|TRBV10-3|-|TRBD1
CAISQGQPFYANTGELFF
TGTGCCATCAGCCAGGGACAGCCATTCTACGCGAACACCGGGGAGCTGTTTTTT
>TRBJ1-2|TRBV2|-|-
CASGDDGYTF
TGTGCCAGCGGAGATGATGGCTACACCTTC
>TRBJ2-3|TRBV11-3|-|-
CASSSGHPSTDTQYF
TGTGCCAGCAGCTCAGGACACCCTAGCACAGATACGCAGTATTTT
>TRBJ1-3|TRBV5-1|-|TRBD1
CASSRGTGGGNTIYF
TGCGCCAGCAGCCGTGGGACAGGGGGCGGAAACACCATATATTTT
>TRBJ2-7|TRBV28|-|-
CASERSSYEQYF
TGTGCCAGCGAACGGAGCTCCTACGAGCAGTACTTC
>TRBJ1-1|TRBV18|once|TRBD1
CASSPGQITMNTEAFF
TGTGCCAGCTCCCCGGGACAGATCACCATGAACACTGAAGCTTTCTTT
>TRBJ2-1|TRBV27|-|TRBD1
CASSLRGTGEKGNEQFF
TGTGCCAGCAGTTTACGGGGGACAGGGGAGAAGGGGAATGAGCAGTTCTTC
>TRBJ2-7|TRBV19|once|TRBD2
CASSIRGLAGDEQYF
TGTGCCAGTAGTATTCGCGGACTAGCGGGAGACGAGCAGTACTTC
>TRBJ2-1|TRBV11-3|-|-
CASSPGSSGSAMREQFF
TGTGCCAGCAGCCCCGGGTCCAGCGGTTCCGCTATGAGAGAGCAGTTCTTC
>TRBJ2-1|TRBV28|few|-
CASTDTYNEQFF
TGTGCCAGCACGGACACCTACAATGAGCAGTTCTTC
>TRBJ1-5|TRBV7-8|-|TRBD1
CASSYQTGNQPQHF
TGTGCCAGCAGCTATCAGACAGGGAACCAGCCCCAGCATTTT
>TRBJ1-1|TRBV19|once|TRBD1
CASSIRDRRSLNTEAFF
TGTGCCAGTAGTATTAGGGACAGGAGGTCGTTGAACACTGAAGCTTTCTTT
>TRBJ2-3|TRBV7-2|-|TRBD2
CASSLGLAGVADTQYF
TGTGCCAGCAGCTTAGGACTAGCGGGAGTGGCAGATACGCAGTATTTT
>TRBJ2-3|TRBV6-1|-|TRBD2
CASSATGTSGTTDTQYF
TGTGCCAGCAGTGCAACCGGGACTAGCGGCACCACAGATACGCAGTATTTT